The subject of this entry is one T cell receptor beta chain. Its recognized antigen is unknown. It has no much larger one-base neighbor in the sample; base qualities were not kept. Counted from cysteine to phenylalanine, this CDR3 has 12 amino acids. CDR3 DNA is the only sequence kept; it has 36 bases, read in frame from the first base. CDR1 and CDR2, looked up from the germline V gene (reference sequence), are SGHNT and YYREEE. The junction shows trimming of 3 bases on V and 6 bases on J, plus 9 bases between the germline ends. In total, 666 healthy bone marrow donors made up the cohort. At the time of sampling, all cohort members were nominally healthy, though unrecorded immune exposures were likely present. The donor was CMV seropositive and was included in the group of approximately 310 seropositive cohort members. Each donor provided a peripheral blood sample, and peripheral blood mononuclear cells were used for TCR beta sequencing. The Qiagen DNeasy Blood Extraction Kit was used to extract genomic DNA from the blood cell samples.

These data come from a study of cytomegalovirus exposure and HLA in healthy donors (dated by TCRdb to about 2017). For the study in its entirety: According to an earlier analysis of several hundred of the donors, about 170 million T cells yielded 90 million to 140 million unique TCR beta sequences and approximately 300 Gb of sequence data. Of the roughly 400 genotyped donors, 81% fell in the genetic ancestry cluster associated with self-reported Caucasian donors. Among some 410 genotyped donors of the cohort, an average of approximately 250,000 unique TCR beta nucleotide sequences were sequenced per donor, around 18% of them non-productive. A later genetic analysis took genome-wide SNP genotypes for about 55% of the 666 donors and used that subset as a discovery cohort. Typing coverage differed by locus: A, B, C, DRB1 and DQB1 were typed in roughly 629-630 donors, DQA1 in 522, DPA1 in 600 to 610, and DPB1 in 400 to 490. In the later analysis, no new phenotypic data were used to find candidate immune exposures; instead, reliance was placed on TCR beta sequences and their occurrence across donors. An early release that covered some 640 HLA-typed donors contained about 300 gigabases of sequencing data and 65 million to 100 million unique TCR sequences. Donor age, sex, ethnicity and CMV serostatus were collected together with the repertoire data. To study patterns of TCR occurrence, a later analysis re-analyzed previously published TCR beta repertoires from 500 to 850 donors and added high-resolution HLA genotyping. Along with the roughly 670-subject first cohort, a separate validation cohort of over a hundred different subjects was used. HLA typing included class I and class II loci at four-digit resolution. Using immunosequencing, the study profiled T cell repertoires from 500 to 800 subjects and related those repertoires to cytomegalovirus serostatus. To predict cytomegalovirus infection status, the study brought together high-throughput TCR immunosequencing, statistical association of individual TCRs with disease status, and machine learning. All discovery cohort repertoires had been generated using a single sequencing platform. An earlier analysis of around 640 of the donors used high-throughput TCR beta sequencing to judge whether each TCR beta V gene segment behaved as functional or pseudogenic. Five DR-DQ haplotypes were treated as single units for association and clustering because of strong linkage in the cohort. The study aimed to test whether signatures of past pathogen exposure could be identified by cataloging public T cell receptors.

Library construction relied on the immunoSEQ multiplex PCR assay. The multiplex PCR relied on a mix of 60 forward primers for TCR Vbeta segments and 13 reverse primers for TCR Jbeta segments. The CDR3 region of rearranged TCR beta genes was amplified from genomic DNA by a multiplex PCR assay. Amplified TCR beta libraries were sequenced as 87-base-pair reads on the Illumina HiSeq System. The source study handled its data this way. A later analysis counted around 72 million unique TCR beta chains across the 666 repertoires, and roughly 11 million of these chains were shared by at least two donors. Raw reads were error-corrected and collapsed into unique sequences by a nearest-neighbor algorithm in which closely related sequences were merged to remove PCR and sequencing errors. CDR3 sequences were aligned to IMGT reference sequences to assign V, D and J gene segments. For a sequence to be retained, a match of at least six nucleotides was required to both a V gene segment and a J gene segment. A rearrangement counted as productive if the CDR3 had no stop codons and remained in frame with V and J, and every other rearrangement counted as non-productive. CDR3 was defined by IMGT convention, running from the second conserved V-encoded cysteine to the conserved J-encoded phenylalanine. Sequences without an unambiguous match to a single V gene segment were excluded from the earlier analysis of 500 to 700 of the donors. An earlier analysis of fewer than 750 of the donors called V segments functional above 56.7% productive rearrangements and segregating when the between-donor standard deviation exceeded 5%. A statistical classification framework was developed to diagnose cytomegalovirus status using the catalog of TCR beta chain sequences. A later analysis assigned V and J genes by comparing TCR nucleotide sequences with IMGT/GENE-DB human TR gene sequences. In a later analysis, CDR3 sequences and most-parsimonious VDJ recombination scenarios were assigned using the TCRdist pipeline. A later analysis defined each TCR beta chain by its CDR3 amino acid sequence plus V-gene family, and excluded reads lacking a unique V-gene family. In a later analysis, several hundred highly shared, low-generation-probability nucleotide sequences were removed to address suspected cross-contamination and a sequencing artifact. In a later analysis, a clonal expansion index was calculated for each public chain from normalized within-repertoire ranks of inferred template counts. In a later analysis, generation probabilities were computed with a VDJ recombination model fitted to out-of-frame rearrangements, and the resulting probabilities were checked against IGoR. In a later analysis, hypergeometric tests were used to score TCR-TCR, TCR-HLA and TCR-CMV co-occurrence, with a repertoire-size bias correction applied to TCR pairs. To estimate false discovery rates, a later analysis permuted the HLA or CMV assignments 20 times. In a later analysis, co-occurring TCRs were grouped with DBSCAN, and TCRdist sequence similarity was added when clustering was performed within HLA-allele-positive subsets. For co-occurrence clustering, repertoires with fewer than 30,000 or more than 120,000 public chains were excluded, along with five repertoires with anomalous nucleotide sharing. TCRdb took this table from immuneACCESS and kept in-frame rearrangements with V and J called. Such tables lack part of the clones; where checked against another copy, unresolved V genes explain under half of the gap, and the rest is unexplained. D and trimming come from the DNA, and the V and J calls and clone size come from that table. The sample table shows 240,000 or so clones, and around 80% are seen once. Of the sample, 5% to 6% falls within the top ten clones.

Overall study outcomes, separate from this receptor: While some public TCRs were present in many individuals, most TCR sequences turned up only very rarely across donors. According to the authors, the approach could potentially be generalized to other disease states and immunological phenotypes. The classifier was reported to diagnose cytomegalovirus status with high specificity and sensitivity in both the original and validation cohorts. The presence/absence analyses assumed that sequencing depth was roughly uniform across donors, and that assumption may not be true. Several of the top co-occurrence clusters appeared to be linked to parvovirus B19, influenza, CMV and Epstein-Barr virus, according to a later analysis. A further reported finding was that TCR beta sequences accurately predicted the HLA-A and HLA-B alleles for most subjects in the first cohort. Because some donors lacked HLA typing at each locus, the association tests relied only on the typed subset. A later genetic analysis associated a missense DCLRE1C variant with V-gene and J-gene trimming of TCR beta chains, and an independent cohort replicated the association. The 87-base-pair reads could not distinguish some IMGT-functional V segments, including TRBV6-2 and TRBV6-3, so those segments were excluded. A later genetic analysis reported fewer N-insertions in productive TCRs among donors in an Asian-associated ancestry cluster than the approximately 670-donor mean. This cohort had only TCR beta chains sequenced, and the lack of alpha or paired-chain data limited which features could be detected. At a false discovery rate of 0.05, a later analysis linked fewer than 20,000 TCR beta sequences to specific HLA alleles. The only immune exposure information available for the cohort was CMV serostatus. Assigning TCR associations to individual alleles was difficult when HLA alleles, especially DR and DQ, strongly co-occurred. Three of the identified cytomegalovirus-associated TCR beta chains were confirmed in vitro to be specific for cytomegalovirus antigens. The sequencing pipeline was judged likely to have produced a cluster of highly shared sequence variants as a technical artifact. Compared with equally common non-associated chains, HLA-associated TCR beta chains in a later analysis were more clonally expanded and had lower generation probabilities. Correlated functional status among segregating V segments might reflect linkage disequilibrium, but an unknown experimental factor could not be ruled out. According to a later analysis, most CMV-associated TCR beta chains appeared to be HLA-restricted, and the HLA associations seemed to be driven largely by CMV exposure. In a later analysis, TCR association rates were found to vary across HLA loci, with the most associated TCRs seen for DRB1 alleles and the fewest for HLA-C alleles. In the study, around 160 TCR beta chains were listed as associated with cytomegalovirus. In an earlier analysis of about 540 of the donors, most TCR beta V segments were observed in productive rearrangements about 90% or about 30% of the time, broadly matching IMGT annotations. Because counts were too low, more than 15 rarely observed V segments, including chromosome 9 orphons, were excluded from the earlier analysis of several hundred of the donors.

Material for sequencing was PBMCs. This clonotype was sampled from a woman in her thirties or forties in good health and CMV-seropositive. The rearrangement combines TRBV5-4 with TRBJ1-1, with no D gene named confidently. The CDR3 reads CASSSGGPEAFF. The sequenced DNA: TGTGCCAGCAGCTCGGGCGGGCCTGAAGCTTTCTTT. Beyond the CDR3, the reference TRBV5-4 and TRBJ1-1 genes provide the residues; the full variable domain reads: ETGVTQSPTHLIKTRGQQVTLRCSSQSGHNTVSWYQQALGQGPQFIFQYYREEENGRGNFPPRFSGLQFPNYSSELNVNALELDDSALYLCASSSGGPEAFFGQGTRLTVV.